Listed below are T cell receptor beta chains from one sample, sequenced in a study of Graves' ophthalmopathy and Graves' hyperthyroidism. TCRdb processed the multiplex PCR reads anew with MiXCR; each CDR3 protein has one entry. The table records 450,000 to 600,000 distinct CDR3 sequences, under 40% of them present only once. Sample: peripheral blood or thyroid tissue (not recorded which). The origin of the receptors is an adult man with Graves' hyperthyroidism. CDR3s include the opening cysteine and the closing phenylalanine or tryptophan. The D gene is left open where the match is weak. Some rows have no size entry. The others give once, few or many, or a class for an expanded clone.

j_gene: TRBJ2-5; v_gene: TRBV25-1; d_gene: NA; abundance: NA; CDR3nt: TGTGCCAGCAGTAGCCAGTACCAAGGGACTCAGTACTTC; CDR3aa: CASSSQYQGTQYF
j_gene: TRBJ2-3; v_gene: TRBV7-8; d_gene: TRBD1; abundance: NA; CDR3nt: TGTGCCAGCAGCTTATTGGACAGGGGGCCGCGGGCGCAGTATTTT; CDR3aa: CASSLLDRGPRAQYF
j_gene: TRBJ2-3; v_gene: TRBV5-1; d_gene: NA; abundance: NA; CDR3nt: TGCGCCAGCAGCTTGGAGGTAGATACGCAGTATTTT; CDR3aa: CASSLEVDTQYF
j_gene: TRBJ1-2; v_gene: TRBV6-5; d_gene: TRBD1; abundance: many; CDR3nt: TGTGCCAGCAGATCCGGGACAGCTAACTATGGCTACACCTTC; CDR3aa: CASRSGTANYGYTF
j_gene: TRBJ1-2; v_gene: TRBV25-1; d_gene: TRBD1; abundance: NA; CDR3nt: TGTGCCAGCAGTGCTAGAAAAGAGGGACAGTATGGCTACACCTTC; CDR3aa: CASSARKEGQYGYTF
j_gene: TRBJ1-5; v_gene: TRBV10-3; d_gene: NA; abundance: NA; CDR3nt: TGTGCCATCACTGGGACGGGTCAGCCCCAGCATTTT; CDR3aa: CAITGTGQPQHF
j_gene: TRBJ1-1; v_gene: TRBV29-1; d_gene: TRBD1; abundance: NA; CDR3nt: TGCAGTCCGTCTCACAGGGGGCAGAAGGGCACTGAAGCTTTCTTT; CDR3aa: CSPSHRGQKGTEAFF
j_gene: TRBJ2-5; v_gene: TRBV15; d_gene: NA; abundance: few; CDR3nt: TGTGCCACCAGCAGAGACACGAATCAGCCCCAGTACTTC; CDR3aa: CATSRDTNQPQYF
j_gene: TRBJ1-3; v_gene: TRBV7-9; d_gene: NA; abundance: NA; CDR3nt: TGTGCCAGCAGCACACAGGGAACTGGAAACACCATATATTTT; CDR3aa: CASSTQGTGNTIYF
j_gene: TRBJ1-6; v_gene: TRBV7-9; d_gene: TRBD1; abundance: NA; CDR3nt: TGTGCCAGCAGCCCCGGACAGGGGGCAAATCCACCCCTCCACTTT; CDR3aa: CASSPGQGANPPLHF
j_gene: TRBJ2-5; v_gene: TRBV10-3; d_gene: TRBD2; abundance: NA; CDR3nt: TGTGCCATCACCGGAGCGGGGCAAGAGACCCAGTACTTC; CDR3aa: CAITGAGQETQYF
j_gene: TRBJ2-2; v_gene: TRBV29-1; d_gene: NA; abundance: many; CDR3nt: TGCAGCGGGCAGGGGGGCTTCGCCGGGGAGGAGCTGTTTTTT; CDR3aa: CSGQGGFAGEELFF
j_gene: TRBJ1-4; v_gene: TRBV5-1; d_gene: TRBD1; abundance: NA; CDR3nt: TGCGCCAGCAGCTTCGCGACAGGGCGAGTAGGAGAAAAACTGTTTTTT; CDR3aa: CASSFATGRVGEKLFF
j_gene: TRBJ2-1; v_gene: TRBV5-1; d_gene: TRBD2; abundance: NA; CDR3nt: TGCGCCAGCAGCATAGGACTAGCGGGGAATGAGCAGTTCTTC; CDR3aa: CASSIGLAGNEQFF
j_gene: TRBJ1-5; v_gene: TRBV10-3; d_gene: NA; abundance: NA; CDR3nt: TGTGCCATCAGTGAGTCAGGGGTCTCCAATCAGCCCCAGCATTTT; CDR3aa: CAISESGVSNQPQHF
j_gene: TRBJ2-7; v_gene: TRBV13; d_gene: NA; abundance: many; CDR3nt: TGTGCCAGCGGGTCTCGATCCTACGAGCAGTACTTC; CDR3aa: CASGSRSYEQYF